A selection of T cell receptor beta chains follows, all from one sample in a study of CD8 T cells in ankylosing spondylitis. TCRdb re-called the 5' RACE reads through MiXCR, storing one row per CDR3 protein. Among roughly 200,000 distinct CDR3 sequences, roughly 25% were seen once, and the ten largest hold 6.6%. Specimen: blood, either unsorted or a sorted T cell fraction (not recorded which). These receptors were obtained from a male donor with ankylosing spondylitis or in good health (not recorded which). The conserved cysteine and the conserved F or W are not part of the CDR3 here.

j_call cdr3_length v_call cdr3_aa
TRBJ1-2 13 TRBV9 ASSVAEQGSYGYT
TRBJ1-1 12 TRBV9 ASSAQTGGTEAF
TRBJ1-1 13 TRBV7-9 ASSPLDGTNTEAF
TRBJ2-3 12 TRBV20-1 SARLAGNTDTQY
TRBJ1-1 13 TRBV7-3 ASSLTRDKNTEAF
TRBJ1-1 11 TRBV5-1 ASSFEIPHEAF
TRBJ2-1 15 TRBV5-6 ASSQKEIAGYYNEQF
TRBJ2-1 15 TRBV6-5 ASSFGLAGQSYNEQF
TRBJ2-7 14 TRBV7-2 ASSLKVGGLSYEQY
TRBJ2-5 13 TRBV10-3 AISDGGTSQETQY
TRBJ2-7 13 TRBV4-3 ASSQSPPGLYEQY
TRBJ2-7 12 TRBV2 ASSRWSGGYEQY
TRBJ2-1 12 TRBV7-2 ASSLVSGYNEQF
TRBJ2-1 13 TRBV6-5 ASSYESSGKGEQF
TRBJ2-1 12 TRBV20-1 SATLAGGFNEQF
TRBJ2-1 13 TRBV20-1 SARDDPAGVNEQF
TRBJ2-7 11 TRBV6-6 ASNNRVVYEQY
TRBJ2-2 14 TRBV20-1 SARDLRLAVTGELF
TRBJ2-3 13 TRBV20-1 SAGTGGMSTDTQY
TRBJ2-7 12 TRBV4-3 ASSQDRTEYEQY